The 21 T cell receptor gamma chains below were found in one sample sequenced in a study of intestinal T cells in coeliac disease. The TRG library came from about 0.2 ug of biopsy DNA amplified with LymphoTrack primers. TCRdb reprocessed the multiplex PCR reads using CATT. This table has over a thousand gamma-chain clones, approximately 40% appearing once. Each case's genomic DNA was extracted from ten roughly 5.4-µm formalin-fixed paraffin-embedded scrolls. What was sequenced was a duodenal biopsy. Receptor source: a human donor with celiac disease.

V is TRGV8 and J is TRGJ1 or TRGJ2. The CDR3 sequence is 13 residues long. Per germline, CDR1 VENAVY and CDR2 YDSYNSRV. The trim removed 4 bases at V and 9 bases at J, leaving 12 bases unmatched. CDR3 bases: TGTGCCACCTGGGACAGAGCAAGGATTAAGAAACTCTTT. It encodes CATWDRARIKKLF.

In this sample, this clone is large (0.1 to 1%). The same CDR3 is also encoded by other DNA sequences in this sample. The V and J genes are TRGV4 and TRGJ1 or TRGJ2. CDR3 length: 9 residues. V gave up 0 bases and J gave up 14 bases; unmatched junction bases: 1. The germline V gene encodes CDR1 EGSTGY and CDR2 YDSYTSSV. CDR3 nucleotide sequence: TGTGCCACCTGGGATGGGCAACTCTTT. Protein: CATWDGQLF.

The V call is TRGV5, the J call TRGJ1 or TRGJ2. The CDR3 loop spans 13 amino acids. V lost 0 bases and J lost 6; bases outside the gene matches: 5. Germline CDR1 reads VINAFY; CDR2 reads YDVSNSKD. CDR3: CATWDRRCYKKLF. CDR3 DNA sequence: TGTGCCACCTGGGACAGGCGGTGTTATAAGAAACTCTTT.

As to this clone: At one end, the junction sequence differs from germline, possibly due to a read error. The chain employs TRGV8 and TRGJ1 or TRGJ2. CDR3 length: 13 amino acids. Germline V gene sequence: CDR1 VENAVY, CDR2 YDSYNSRV. The CDR3 DNA follows: TGTACCACCTGGGATCAGAATTATTATAAGAAACTCTTT. It encodes CTTWDQNYYKKLF.

This clone has more than one count but fewer than ten. The chain couples TRGV11 to TRGJ1 or TRGJ2. TRGV11 is designated an ORF whose function remains uncertain. J gave up 3 bases and V 12 bases, and 2 bases lay outside the gene matches. This CDR3 comprises 10 residues. As DNA, the CDR3 is TGTGCCTGCCTTTATTATAAGAAACTCTTT. Protein: CACLYYKKLF.

This clone is deemed large. The CDR3 DNA reads TGTGCTGCGTGGGATCAACCTACTGGTTGGTTCAAGATATTT. Residues: CAAWDQPTGWFKIF. This chain uses TRGV10 with TRGJP1. TRGV10 is classed as an ORF, of uncertain function. This CDR3 has 14 residues. V gave up 8 bases and J gave up 5 bases; unmatched junction bases: 9.

The gene calls are TRGV3 and TRGJ1 or TRGJ2. Per the germline V gene, CDR1 is VTNTFY and CDR2 is YDVSTARD (reference sequence). The CDR3 consists of 17 residues. Unmatched junction bases numbered 15, after V lost 2 bases and J lost 2 bases. DNA of the CDR3: TGTGCCACCTGGGACAAAACCCCGACCGAGGATTATTATAAGAAACTCTTT. The encoded protein is CATWDKTPTEDYYKKLF.

This clone showed up just a few times. CDR3 in DNA: TGTGCTGCGTGTACCTGGTTCAAGATATTT. It codes for CAACTWFKIF. The V gene is TRGV10, the J gene TRGJP1. TRGV10 is sorted into the ORF group, with uncertain function. This CDR3 spans 10 amino acids. Trimming took 9 bases from V and 11 from J; bases not matched to a gene: 4.

This chain connects TRGV10 to TRGJ1 or TRGJ2. TRGV10 is flagged as an ORF with uncertain function. Trimming took 8 bases from V and 7 from J; bases not matched to a gene: 21. This CDR3 is 16 amino acids long. The CDR3 loop reads CAAWGFFLGGRYKKLF. Here the CDR3 DNA reads TGTGCTGCGTGGGGATTTTTTTTGGGGGGGCGGTATAAGAAACTCTTT.

This clone was seen a handful of times. The V and J genes are TRGV4 and TRGJ1 or TRGJ2. With V trimmed by 5 bases and J by 0 bases, 4 bases remained unmatched. The CDR3 is 13 amino acids. The germline V gene encodes CDR1 EGSTGY and CDR2 YDSYTSSV. CDR3 region: CATWVRNYYKKLF. The CDR3 nucleotides read TGTGCCACCTGGGTTAGGAATTATTATAAGAAACTCTTT.

This chain links TRGV9 with TRGJ1 or TRGJ2. J was trimmed by 6 bases and V by 0 bases; bases with no gene match: 11. This CDR3 has 15 amino acids. Germline loops: CDR1 GITISATS, CDR2 ISYDGTV (reference sequence). Written as DNA, the CDR3 is TGTGCCTTGTGGGAGGTGGGGGGGGTTAGTTATAAGAAACTCTTT. It specifies CALWEVGGVSYKKLF.

CDR3 region: CATWDTQMKLF. The CDR3 region has the DNA TGTGCCACCTGGGACACCCAGATGAAACTCTTT. This chain joins TRGV3 and TRGJ1 or TRGJ2. The ends lost 2 bases at V and 12 bases at J; junction bases unmatched: 7. The germline gives CDR1 VTNTFY, CDR2 YDVSTARD (reference sequence). The CDR3 spans 11 residues.

The chain joins TRGV2 to TRGJ1 or TRGJ2. V lost 1 base, J lost 2 bases, and 5 bases stayed unmatched. Germline V lookup: CDR1 EGSNGY, CDR2 YDSYNSKV. The CDR3 has 14 amino acids. CDR3 protein: CATWDGFDYYKKLF. The CDR3 bases are TGTGCCACCTGGGACGGTTTTGATTATTATAAGAAACTCTTT.

Notes on this clone: It may be a read error: a sequence one base away is much more abundant. The V call is TRGV10, the J call TRGJ1 or TRGJ2. TRGV10 carries the ORF label, with uncertain function. V lost 8 bases to trimming and J lost 7 bases; unmatched junction nucleotides: 21. The length of the CDR3 is 16 residues. The CDR3 DNA is TGTGCTGCGTGGGATTATATAAAACGGGGAGGGTATAAGAAACTCTTT. This translates into CAAWDYIKRGGYKKLF.

The gene calls are TRGV3 and TRGJ1 or TRGJ2. The CDR3 extends over 14 amino acids. CDR1 VTNTFY and CDR2 YDVSTARD come from the germline V gene (reference sequence). The ends lost 4 bases at V and 10 bases at J; junction bases unmatched: 16. The DNA of the CDR3 is TGTGCCACCTGGGATAGGCTAGGGAGCGGAAAGAAACTCTTT. Translated, it gives CATWDRLGSGKKLF.

Concerning this clone: A much larger clonotype is one base distant, so this may be a read error. This same CDR3 is encoded by further DNA sequences in the sample. The rearrangement uses TRGV11 and TRGJP2. Being an ORF, TRGV11 has a function that is uncertain. The CDR3 sequence is 16 residues long. The CDR3, as DNA: TGTGCCTGCTGGATTAGGCACTATAGTAGCGATTGGATCAAGACGTTT. Translated: CACWIRHYSSDWIKTF.

The rearrangement links TRGV5 to TRGJ1 or TRGJ2. The CDR3 covers 11 residues. Per the germline V gene, CDR1 is VINAFY and CDR2 is YDVSNSKD. DNA for the CDR3: TGTGCACCTGGGACCCTTAATTGGAAACTCTTT. Translation gives CAPGTLNWKLF.

This clone was counted only a few times. The J gene is TRGJ1 or TRGJ2, the V gene TRGV5. The CDR3 consists of 15 residues. Trimming cost V 0 bases and J 2 bases; bases outside gene matches: 7. Per germline, CDR1 VINAFY and CDR2 YDVSNSKD. The CDR3 DNA is TGTGCCACCTGGGACAGGCCCAGGGATTATTATAAGAAACTCTTT. This sequence encodes CATWDRPRDYYKKLF.

This clone was picked up a small number of times. This chain uses TRGV8 with TRGJ1 or TRGJ2. The CDR3 runs to 13 residues. Germline assignment: CDR1 VENAVY and CDR2 YDSYNSRV. Unmatched junction bases numbered 4, after V lost 0 bases and J lost 5 bases. The CDR3 nucleotides are TGTGCCACCTGGGATAGGCGGGATTATAAGAAACTCTTT. It translates to CATWDRRDYKKLF.

This clone came up a few times. The chain carries TRGV8 and TRGJP2. Germline loops: CDR1 VENAVY, CDR2 YDSYNSRV. J gave up 4 bases and V 1 base, and 0 bases lay outside the gene matches. The CDR3 spans 13 residues. As DNA, the CDR3 is TGTGCCACCTGGGATAGTAGTGATTGGATCAAGACGTTT. The encoded protein is CATWDSSDWIKTF.

This clone was picked up a small number of times. This chain links TRGV2 with TRGJP1. The CDR3 spans 16 residues. J was trimmed by 4 bases and V by 0 bases; bases with no gene match: 8. Germline CDR1 reads EGSNGY; CDR2 reads YDSYNSKV. The CDR3 is CATWDGQGGTGWFKIF. The CDR3, as DNA: TGTGCCACCTGGGACGGGCAGGGAGGCACTGGTTGGTTCAAGATATTT.